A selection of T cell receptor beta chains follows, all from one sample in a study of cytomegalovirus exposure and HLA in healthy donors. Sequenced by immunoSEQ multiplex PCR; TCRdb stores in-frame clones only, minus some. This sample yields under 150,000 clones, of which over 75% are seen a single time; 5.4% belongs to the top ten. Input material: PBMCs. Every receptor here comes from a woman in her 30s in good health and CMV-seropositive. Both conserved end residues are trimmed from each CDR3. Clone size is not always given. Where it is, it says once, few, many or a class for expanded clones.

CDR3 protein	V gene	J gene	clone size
ASSEARLSYEQY	TRBV2	TRBJ2-7	-
ASSLWWQEVNYGYT	TRBV5-1	TRBJ1-2	-
ASSESRTGGQYGYT	TRBV10-2	TRBJ1-2	-
SVGTGNLNEKLF	TRBV29-1	TRBJ1-4	-
ASSFEETQY	TRBV5-1	TRBJ2-5	-
ASSEGTSGVYEQY	TRBV6-1	-	-
ASSRDRMNYGYT	TRBV5-1	TRBJ1-2	-
ASSIGLTGEGYT	TRBV7-3	TRBJ1-2	-
ASSLTSGTLNEQF	TRBV5-1	TRBJ2-1	-
ASSLEFTGELF	TRBV7-3	TRBJ2-2	once
ASTESGLAWGEQF	TRBV6-5	TRBJ2-1	-
ASSREGTGELF	TRBV18	TRBJ2-2	-
AISTGGATEAF	TRBV6-1	TRBJ1-1	once
ASSQVWQGNYEQY	TRBV4-1	TRBJ2-7	once
ASSYRQPQH	TRBV28	TRBJ1-5	-
AISGTGASEQY	TRBV10-3	TRBJ2-7	-
ASSLGLSGANVLT	TRBV5-6	TRBJ2-6	-
ASSVDSFEKPNYGYT	TRBV5-6	TRBJ1-2	once
ASSIGVSGANVLT	TRBV19	TRBJ2-6	-
ASSAHDSGNWPGNTIY	TRBV6-1	TRBJ1-3	-
ASGLVPEGRKLF	TRBV12-5	TRBJ1-4	-
ASSFSGGSYEQY	TRBV19	TRBJ2-7	-
ASSDSGTGNYGYT	TRBV9	TRBJ1-2	few
ASSLGTGAANEKLF	TRBV5-1	TRBJ1-4	-
AWSDDLQALSNQPQH	TRBV30	TRBJ1-5	few
ASSYGQYNEKLF	TRBV6-5	TRBJ1-4	-
ASSEEHGSYNEQF	TRBV6-4	TRBJ2-1	-
ASSRTSVNNEQF	TRBV14	TRBJ2-1	-
ASSPGGEGVDEQY	TRBV5-1	-	-
ASSPQERGTEAF	TRBV18	TRBJ1-1	-
ASILTTGLEAF	TRBV28	TRBJ1-1	few
ASSPPGYEQY	TRBV7-9	-	-
ASSPGTPAYEQY	TRBV11-2	TRBJ2-7	-
ASRDRGRGETQY	TRBV19	TRBJ2-5	-
ASSQQTSGRVNEQF	TRBV7-9	TRBJ2-1	-
ASSLMTGGNTEAF	TRBV5-1	TRBJ1-1	-
ASSLKGQANYGYT	TRBV19	TRBJ1-2	-
ASGSPTALPYGYT	TRBV27	TRBJ1-2	-
ACTRGDTQY	TRBV6-6	TRBJ2-3	few
ASRPKGQGVLEAF	TRBV6-5	TRBJ1-1	-
AWSPRDEQY	TRBV30	TRBJ2-7	-
AISEFVGQGGEQY	TRBV10-3	TRBJ2-7	-
ASSGTSGRARAGANVLT	TRBV10-1	TRBJ2-6	-